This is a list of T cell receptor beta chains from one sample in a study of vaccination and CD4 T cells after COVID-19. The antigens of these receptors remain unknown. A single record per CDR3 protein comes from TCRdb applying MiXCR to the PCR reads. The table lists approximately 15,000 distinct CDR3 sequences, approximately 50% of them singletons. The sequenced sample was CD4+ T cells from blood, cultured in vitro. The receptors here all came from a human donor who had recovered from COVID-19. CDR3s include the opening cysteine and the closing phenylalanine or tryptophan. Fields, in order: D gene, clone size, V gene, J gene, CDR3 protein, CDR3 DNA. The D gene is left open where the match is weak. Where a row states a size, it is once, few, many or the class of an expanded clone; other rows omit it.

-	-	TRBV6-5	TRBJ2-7	CASSYEGTMTPYEQYF	TGTGCCAGCAGTTACGAGGGCACAATGACGCCTTACGAGCAGTACTTC
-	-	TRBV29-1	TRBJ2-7	CSASDGFYEQYF	TGCAGCGCCTCGGACGGATTCTACGAGCAGTACTTC
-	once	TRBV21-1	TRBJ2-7	CASNTDGPSSYEQYF	TGTGCCAGCAACACGGACGGACCATCATCCTACGAGCAGTACTTC
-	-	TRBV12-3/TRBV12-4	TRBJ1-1	CASSFDRQEAFF	TGTGCCAGCAGTTTCGACAGACAAGAAGCTTTCTTT
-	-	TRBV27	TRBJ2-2	CASSLRTGELFF	TGTGCCAGCAGTCTCCGCACCGGGGAGCTGTTTTTT
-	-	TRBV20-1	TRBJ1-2	CSARKGSLLESNYGYTF	TGCAGTGCTAGAAAGGGTAGTTTATTAGAATCTAACTATGGCTACACCTTC
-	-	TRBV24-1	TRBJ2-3	CATSDQRRLTDTQYF	TGTGCCACCAGTGATCAACGGAGGCTCACAGATACGCAGTATTTT
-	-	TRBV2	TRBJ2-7	CASSEQGNEQYF	TGTGCCAGCAGTGAACAGGGAAACGAGCAGTACTTC
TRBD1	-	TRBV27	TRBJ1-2	CASGSRPIGTDHTF	TGTGCCAGCGGCTCAAGGCCCATCGGGACAGATCACACCTTC
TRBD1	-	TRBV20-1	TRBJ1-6	CSADSDRQLLSSYNSPLHF	TGCAGTGCCGACTCGGACAGGCAGCTACTAAGCTCCTATAATTCACCCCTCCACTTT
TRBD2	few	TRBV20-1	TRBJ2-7	CSARQTSGRTRAQYF	TGCAGTGCTAGGCAGACTAGCGGGAGAACGCGTGCGCAGTACTTC
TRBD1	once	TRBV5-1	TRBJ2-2	CASSFRTGGDTGELFF	TGCGCCAGCAGCTTCAGGACAGGGGGGGACACCGGGGAGCTGTTTTTT
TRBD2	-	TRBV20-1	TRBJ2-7	CSARGAGGFYEQYF	TGCAGTGCTAGAGGAGCGGGGGGATTCTACGAGCAGTACTTC
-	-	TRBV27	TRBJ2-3	CASSTLTDTQYF	TGTGCCAGCAGTACACTCACAGATACGCAGTATTTT
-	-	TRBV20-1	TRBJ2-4	CSASYLEGEGTKNIQYF	TGCAGTGCTAGTTACCTCGAGGGGGAAGGGACCAAAAACATTCAGTACTTC
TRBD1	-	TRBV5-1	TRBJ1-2	CASSSTGGANYGYTF	TGCGCCAGCAGCTCCACAGGGGGAGCTAACTATGGCTACACCTTC
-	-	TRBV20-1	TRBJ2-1	CSATNTGREQFF	TGCAGTGCAACGAATACAGGGAGAGAGCAGTTCTTC
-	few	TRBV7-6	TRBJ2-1	CASSLARRGNEQFF	TGTGCCAGCAGCTTAGCTAGGAGAGGGAATGAGCAGTTCTTC
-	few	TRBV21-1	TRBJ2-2	CASSNRGRGPYTGELFF	TGTGCCAGCAGCAACCGGGGGAGGGGACCTTACACCGGGGAGCTGTTTTTT
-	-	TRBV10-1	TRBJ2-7	CASSGEQYF	TGCGCCAGCAGTGGGGAGCAGTACTTC
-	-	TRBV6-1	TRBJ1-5	CASSPGPLGQPQHF	TGTGCCAGCAGCCCAGGGCCTCTTGGTCAGCCCCAGCATTTT
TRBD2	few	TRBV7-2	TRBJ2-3	CASTAGPSGRTDTQYF	TGTGCCAGCACCGCGGGGCCTAGCGGGCGCACAGATACGCAGTATTTT
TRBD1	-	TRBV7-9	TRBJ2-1	CASSFGQAYNEQFF	TGTGCCAGCAGCTTCGGACAGGCTTACAATGAGCAGTTCTTC
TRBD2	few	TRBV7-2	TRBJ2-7	CASSFLAGVSAEQYF	TGTGCCAGCAGCTTTCTAGCGGGAGTCTCGGCCGAGCAGTACTTC
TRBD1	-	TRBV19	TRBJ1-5	CASSMTGGNQPQHF	TGTGCCAGTAGTATGACAGGGGGCAATCAGCCCCAGCATTTT
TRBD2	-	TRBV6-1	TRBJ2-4	CATTLGGTSGGKNIQYF	TGTGCCACCACGTTAGGTGGGACTAGCGGGGGAAAAAACATTCAGTACTTC
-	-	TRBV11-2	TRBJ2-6	CASSYFGSGSGANVLTF	TGTGCCAGCAGCTACTTTGGTTCGGGCTCTGGGGCCAACGTCCTGACTTTC
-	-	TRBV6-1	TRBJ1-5	CASSPTGNPGQPQHF	TGTGCCAGCAGCCCTACAGGGAATCCAGGCCAGCCCCAGCATTTT
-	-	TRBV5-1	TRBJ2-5	CASSYRRLAVGLETQYF	TGCGCCAGCAGCTACAGAAGACTCGCGGTGGGGTTAGAGACCCAGTACTTC
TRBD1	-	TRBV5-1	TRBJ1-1	CASSLAPGTGNDAFF	TGCGCCAGCAGCTTGGCCCCCGGGACAGGGAACGACGCTTTCTTT
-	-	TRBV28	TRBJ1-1	CASSFPTVGTEAFF	TGTGCCAGCAGTTTCCCGACAGTGGGCACTGAAGCTTTCTTT